Listed below are T cell receptor beta chains from one sample, sequenced in a study of regulatory T cells in long-lasting Graves disease. TCRdb re-analysed the multiplex PCR reads in MiXCR, keeping a single row per CDR3 protein. Of about 420,000 distinct CDR3 sequences listed, about 16% are singletons. These data also featured in a second study, about T cells in Graves' hyperthyroidism and ophthalmopathy.

Sequencing used peripheral blood mononuclear cells (PBMCs), obtained at new diagnosis, from a patient treated with antithyroid drugs. All receptors derive from a woman between 18 and 30 years old with Graves disease. CDR3s include the opening cysteine and the closing phenylalanine or tryptophan. D genes are given only for firm matches. Some rows have no size entry. The others give once, few or many, or a class for an expanded clone.

d_call j_call v_call clone_size cdr3_aa cdr3_nt
TRBD2 TRBJ2-7 TRBV7-8 many CASSLVPLAGWGVQYF TGTGCCAGCAGCTTAGTACCCCTAGCGGGTTGGGGGGTGCAGTACTTC
TRBD2 TRBJ2-2 TRBV9 - CASRVGLAGTGELCF TGTGCCAGCAGGGTTGGGCTAGCGGGGACCGGGGAGCTGTGTTTT
TRBD2 TRBJ2-1 TRBV5-4 - CASSLTSGGSDEQFF TGTGCCAGCAGCTTGACAAGCGGGGGTAGCGATGAGCAGTTCTTC
- TRBJ2-7 TRBV5-4 - CASSEMGVNEQYF TGTGCCAGCAGTGAGATGGGGGTCAACGAGCAGTACTTC
- TRBJ1-2 TRBV5-1 - CASSLALGGYTF TGCGCCAGCAGCTTGGCACTTGGTGGCTACACCTTC
TRBD2 TRBJ2-5 TRBV6-1 many CASRNRLAGEETQYF TGTGCCAGCAGAAACAGACTAGCGGGAGAAGAGACCCAGTACTTC
TRBD1 TRBJ1-1 TRBV6-1 - CASTRDRDSNTEAFF TGTGCCAGCACCCGGGACAGGGATTCGAACACTGAAGCTTTCTTT
- TRBJ2-1 TRBV6-1 - CASTHPGASFGEQFF TGTGCCAGCACCCACCCCGGGGCGAGCTTCGGTGAGCAGTTCTTC
- TRBJ2-7 TRBV27 many CASSFERESYEQYF TGTGCCAGCAGTTTTGAACGGGAGAGTTACGAGCAGTACTTC
- TRBJ1-3 TRBV5-6 few CASSSGQGNTIYF TGTGCCAGCAGCTCCGGACAGGGAAACACCATATATTTT
TRBD1 TRBJ1-2 TRBV3-1 many CASSQDGDRANYGYTF TGTGCCAGCAGCCAAGATGGGGACAGGGCTAACTATGGCTACACCTTC
TRBD1 TRBJ1-1 TRBV3-1 - CASRPQGARTEAVF TGTGCCAGCAGACCACAGGGGGCGCGGACTGAAGCTGTCTTT
TRBD2 TRBJ2-1 TRBV11-3 - CASSLALAGLNEQFF TGTGCCAGCAGTTTAGCCCTAGCGGGACTTAATGAGCAGTTCTTC
TRBD1 TRBJ1-5 TRBV2 - CASSGGQVGNQPQHF TGTGCCAGCAGTGGTGGACAGGTTGGCAATCAGCCCCAGCATTTT
- TRBJ2-7 TRBV2 many CASSEGRRMYEQYF TGTGCCAGCAGTGAGGGGCGCAGGATGTACGAGCAGTACTTC
TRBD1 TRBJ2-7 TRBV12-5 many CASGLVRGTGSDEQYF TGTGCTAGTGGTTTGGTACGTGGGACAGGGTCAGACGAGCAGTACTTC
- TRBJ2-1 TRBV12-5 many CASGDDNEQFF TGTGCTAGTGGTGATGACAATGAGCAGTTCTTC
TRBD2 TRBJ2-1 TRBV29-1 many CSVELTSNAGSSYNEQFF TGCAGCGTTGAATTGACTAGCAACGCGGGAAGCTCCTACAATGAGCAGTTCTTC
- TRBJ2-3 TRBV27 - CASSTNRDSGTDTQYF TGCGCCAGCAGTACCAACCGGGACTCTGGGACAGATACGCAGTATTTT
- TRBJ2-1 TRBV29-1 many CSVGLYNEQFF TGCAGCGTTGGACTATACAATGAGCAGTTCTTC
TRBD1 TRBJ2-6 TRBV24-1 few CATSDRGLSGANVLTF TGTGCCACCAGTGATAGGGGGCTCTCTGGGGCCAACGTCCTGACTTTC
TRBD1 TRBJ2-1 TRBV5-6 many CASSLGDRAYNEQFF TGTGCCAGCAGCTTGGGGGACAGGGCCTACAATGAGCAGTTCTTC
- TRBJ1-5 TRBV5-1 many CASSLGGKDQPQHF TGCGCCAGCAGCTTGGGGGGGAAGGATCAGCCCCAGCATTTT
- TRBJ2-5 TRBV3-1 few CASSRAGPPSRETQYF TGTGCCAGCAGCCGTGCGGGACCACCCTCCCGGGAGACCCAGTACTTC
- TRBJ1-3 TRBV29-1 - CSVDPGAQGNTIYF TGCAGCGTTGATCCGGGGGCGCAGGGAAACACCATATATTTT
- TRBJ2-7 TRBV14 few CASSFRAPSYYEQYF TGTGCCAGCAGCTTCCGGGCCCCCTCGTACTACGAGCAGTACTTC
- TRBJ2-6 TRBV28 few CASSKGGPGANVLTF TGTGCCAGCAGTAAGGGGGGACCTGGGGCCAACGTCCTGACTTTC
- TRBJ2-7 TRBV12-3/TRBV12-4 many CASSLARTAKTYEQYF TGTGCCAGCAGTTTGGCCCGGACAGCCAAAACCTACGAGCAGTACTTC
- TRBJ2-3 TRBV18 many CASSPQPQGTDTQYF TGTGCCAGCTCACCCCAACCACAGGGCACAGATACGCAGTATTTT
- TRBJ2-7 TRBV6-1 many CASSEGSRYEQYF TGTGCCAGCAGTGAAGGCTCCCGATACGAGCAGTACTTC
TRBD2 TRBJ2-1 TRBV7-9 few CASSRSVGTSFSHEQFF TGTGCCAGCAGCCGGTCGGTCGGGACTAGCTTTTCCCATGAGCAGTTCTTC
TRBD1 TRBJ2-1 TRBV6-1 few CATRDRGTSEQFF TGTGCCACCCGGGACAGGGGCACGAGTGAGCAGTTCTTC
- TRBJ2-5 TRBV11-2 many CASSLGGPESETQYF TGTGCCAGCAGCTTAGGTGGGCCTGAATCGGAGACCCAGTACTTC
TRBD2 TRBJ2-1 TRBV20-1 many CSAIRGGGSYNEQFF TGCAGTGCGATACGTGGCGGGGGCTCCTACAATGAGCAGTTCTTC
- TRBJ1-5 TRBV6-1 few CATQIYSNQPQHF TGTGCCACACAGATCTATAGCAATCAGCCCCAGCATTTT
- TRBJ2-4 TRBV19 - CASSIRGSARLAKNIQYF TGTGCCAGTAGTATACGAGGGTCCGCACGTCTAGCCAAAAACATTCAGTACTTC
TRBD2 TRBJ2-3 TRBV20-1 many CSATSGTYTDTQYF TGCAGTGCAACTAGCGGGACCTACACAGATACGCAGTATTTT
TRBD2 TRBJ2-1 TRBV12-3/TRBV12-4 many CASSAREEENEQFF TGTGCCAGCAGTGCCCGGGAGGAGGAGAATGAGCAGTTCTTC
- TRBJ2-7 TRBV12-3/TRBV12-4 once CASSLMAHFEQYF TGTGCCAGCAGTCTTATGGCCCACTTCGAGCAGTACTTC
- TRBJ2-3 TRBV7-2 few CASSPFGATDTQYF TGTGCCAGCAGCCCCTTCGGGGCCACAGATACGCAGTATTTT
TRBD2 TRBJ2-6 TRBV7-9 few CASSSTSGRAGANVLTF TGTGCCAGCAGCTCTACTAGCGGGAGGGCTGGGGCCAACGTCCTGACTTTC
- TRBJ2-7 TRBV18 few CASSPRGTTYEQYF TGTGCCAGCTCACCCAGGGGAACCACCTACGAGCAGTACTTC
- TRBJ2-1 TRBV6-6 few CASSYSAASYNEQFF TGTGCCAGCAGTTACTCGGCTGCCTCCTACAATGAGCAGTTCTTC
- TRBJ2-5 TRBV18 many CASSWRIQETQYF TGTGCCAGCTCCTGGCGGATACAAGAGACCCAGTACTTC
- TRBJ2-7 TRBV7-6 many CASSSSGYEQYF TGTGCCAGCAGTTCCAGCGGCTACGAGCAGTACTTC
- TRBJ1-4 TRBV28 few CASRPLTAINEKLFF TGTGCCAGCAGACCCTTGACAGCTATTAATGAAAAACTGTTTTTT
TRBD2 TRBJ2-3 TRBV9 - CASSVTAGGSWGDTQYF TGTGCCAGCAGCGTAACCGCTGGCGGGAGCTGGGGAGATACGCAGTATTTT
TRBD2 TRBJ2-1 TRBV20-1 - CSFRGGAYNEQFF TGCAGTTTCCGGGGGGGGGCCTACAATGAGCAGTTCTTC
- TRBJ1-1 TRBV29-1 many CSALARAGMNTEAFF TGCAGCGCCCTCGCCAGGGCGGGCATGAACACTGAAGCTTTCTTT
TRBD2 TRBJ2-3 TRBV6-2/TRBV6-3 few CASSSLADLTDTQYF TGTGCCAGCAGTTCACTAGCGGACCTCACAGATACGCAGTATTTT
TRBD1 TRBJ2-3 TRBV7-2 many CASSLGQGHVQYF TGTGCCAGCAGCTTAGGACAGGGGCATGTGCAGTATTTT
- TRBJ2-1 TRBV7-9 many CASSSLEGNRYNEQFF TGTGCCAGCAGCTCCTTAGAGGGGAACAGATACAATGAGCAGTTCTTC
- TRBJ1-1 TRBV9 - CASTRGGNWDTEAFF TGTGCCAGCACCCGTGGGGGGAATTGGGACACTGAAGCTTTCTTT
- TRBJ1-4 TRBV20-1 few CSASRARVVKLFF TGCAGTGCTAGTCGTGCAAGGGTGGTGAAACTGTTTTTT
TRBD2 TRBJ2-7 TRBV10-3 few CAISTSGSSYEQYF TGTGCCATCTCGACTAGCGGGAGCTCCTACGAGCAGTACTTC